This T cell receptor (beta chain) was captured by sequencing in a study of T cell clones after liver transplantation (dated by TCRdb to between 2018 and 2020). For context, the study as a whole: The samples were obtained from ITN030ST, a randomized trial that attempted immunosuppression withdrawal within 2 years after liver transplantation. Donor-reactive T cell clones were identified by TCRbeta sequencing following a pre-transplant mixed lymphocyte reaction and were subsequently tracked in post-transplant blood. Of the 8 liver transplant recipients making up the studied cohort, 3 were classified as tolerant and 5 as non-tolerant. The subjects received no induction therapy and were kept on standard immunosuppression until randomization at 12-24 months post-transplant. Of the eight recipients, three were HCV-positive, while the remaining recipients had been transplanted for non-autoimmune, non-viral indications. Tolerance meant complete immunosuppression withdrawal for at least one year without liver enzymes rising beyond twice the upper limit of normal. Third party-reactive TCRbeta sequences from pre-transplant MLRs were also identified as an antigen-independent comparator for donor-reactive sequences. Blood samples were collected pre-transplant, pre-randomization before withdrawal, and post-randomization after either full withdrawal or failed withdrawal. Broader findings and caveats from the paper: Circulating donor-reactive CD4 TCRbeta sequences fell significantly post-transplant in most of the 8 subjects, irrespective of tolerance or HCV status. Conclusions were preliminary, limited by small, heterogeneous patient numbers and non-standardized post-transplant time points. Low numbers of available donor cells limited the measurable donor-reactive repertoire in two subjects. Because no allograft tissue specimens were available, donor-reactive T cells may have migrated into the graft instead of being deleted. Once repertoire turnover was taken into account, donor-reactive detection showed a significant reduction for CD4 in 7 of 8 subjects and for CD8 in 8 of 8. Donor-reactive sequences decreased more than third party-reactive sequences, which suggests partial antigen-specific deletion that was not related to withdrawal success.

Unstimulated PBMCs, after thawing, were stained for CD3, CD4 and CD8 and then FACS-sorted into CD3+CD4+ and CD3+CD8+ populations. Each of the 8 studied subjects was randomized to immunosuppression withdrawal. The Qiagen DNeasy Blood and Tissue Kit was used for genomic DNA isolation. The CDR3 goes from the cysteine to the phenylalanine over 13 residues. Of the read, only the CDR3 DNA is kept; its 39 bases are in frame from base 1. Compared with germline, V lacks 6 bases and J lacks 1 base; bases without a gene match: 2. CDR1 KGHSH and CDR2 LQKENI were looked up in the germline V gene. A word on this clone: This receptor's antigen is unknown. No clone much larger than this one lies a single base away; base qualities are absent.

High-throughput TCRbeta CDR3 sequencing of frozen genomic DNA was performed by immunoSEQ, with PCR amplification, mapping, bias correction and internal controls included. The paper's data handling went like this. Only productive rearrangements were retained, and each unique TCRbeta sequence was defined by its CDR3 nucleotide sequence together with its V and J gene. A sequence counted as donor-reactive only if the sequence showed at least 5-fold expansion in CFSE-low cells compared with unstimulated pre-transplant cells and had a frequency of at least 0.01%. Minimum frequency thresholds were set for each subject on the basis of the unstimulated sample with the lowest template count, so that a detection power of at least 90% was ensured. Jensen-Shannon divergence between the top 1000 TCRbeta sequences post-transplant and pre-transplant was used to measure repertoire turnover. Changes in detection of donor-reactive sequences were assessed with two-sided Fisher's exact tests. TCRdb retrieved this table from immuneACCESS and kept in-frame rearrangements only. Not all clones are present; in checked studies, unresolved V genes account for under half, and no reason is known for the remainder. V and J calls and clone size are given by that table; D and trimming were obtained from the DNA. The sample yields 65,000 to 80,000 clones; 83% were counted once. The leading ten clones occupy about 2.8% of the sample.

The source was CD4+ T cells from blood, collected at the 22-month timepoint. The source is a human patient who received a liver transplant. After transplantation, some T cells may belong to the graft donor instead of the recipient. The V and J genes are TRBV18 and TRBJ1-1, and 7 junctional nucleotides match TRBD1. The base sequence is TGTGCCAGCTCGCGACAGGGGAACACTGAAGCTTTCTTT. This gives the protein CASSRQGNTEAFF.